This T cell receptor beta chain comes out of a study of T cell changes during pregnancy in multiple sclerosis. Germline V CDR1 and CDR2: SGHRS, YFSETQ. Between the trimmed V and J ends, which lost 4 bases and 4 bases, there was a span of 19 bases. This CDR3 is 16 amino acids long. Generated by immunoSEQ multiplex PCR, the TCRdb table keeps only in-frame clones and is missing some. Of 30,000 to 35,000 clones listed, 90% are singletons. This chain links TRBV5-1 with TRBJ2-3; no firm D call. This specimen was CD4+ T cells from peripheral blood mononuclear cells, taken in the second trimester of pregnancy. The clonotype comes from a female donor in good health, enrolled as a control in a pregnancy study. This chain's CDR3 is CASSPGDVSSADTQYF. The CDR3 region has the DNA TGCGCCAGCAGCCCCGGAGACGTTAGCTCAGCAGATACGCAGTATTTT.